Below, one TCR beta chain is given with its context. The data belong to a study of blood T cell repertoires in COVID-19. Only in-frame clones appear in the TCRdb table, and some are missing; sequencing was by immunoSEQ multiplex PCR. Of approximately 180,000 clones in the sample, about 84% are singletons; the top ten hold 15% to 20%. This CDR3 has 13 residues. In germline, CDR1 is SGDLS, CDR2 YYNGEE. V shed 3 bases and J shed 9 bases, with 13 bases lying between them. The genes are TRBV9 and TRBJ2-1, with D maybe TRBD2 (5 bases). Input material: peripheral blood. The clonotype was recovered from a person between 70 and 80 years old with COVID-19, enrolled during active disease. As DNA, the CDR3 is TGTGCCAGCAGCGCCATAGCTAGCACTGAGCAGTTCTTC. This sequence encodes CASSAIASTEQFF.